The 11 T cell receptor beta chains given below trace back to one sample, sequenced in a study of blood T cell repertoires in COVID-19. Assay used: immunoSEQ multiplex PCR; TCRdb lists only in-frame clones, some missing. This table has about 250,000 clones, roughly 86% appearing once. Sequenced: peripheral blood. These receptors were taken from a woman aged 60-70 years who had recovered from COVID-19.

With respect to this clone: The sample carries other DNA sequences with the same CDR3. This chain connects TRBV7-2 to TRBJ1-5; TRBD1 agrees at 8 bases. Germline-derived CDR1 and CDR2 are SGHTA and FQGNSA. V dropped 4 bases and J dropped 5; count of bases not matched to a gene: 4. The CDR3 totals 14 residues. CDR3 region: CASSSSGGHQPQHF. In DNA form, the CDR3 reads TGTGCCAGCAGCTCCTCAGGGGGCCATCAGCCCCAGCATTTT.

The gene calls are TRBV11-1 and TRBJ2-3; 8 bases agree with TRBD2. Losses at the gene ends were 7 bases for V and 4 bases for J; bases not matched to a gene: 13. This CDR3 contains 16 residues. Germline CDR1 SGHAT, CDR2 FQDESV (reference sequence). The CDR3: CASTPRGLVSPDTQYF. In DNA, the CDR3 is TGTGCCAGCACCCCGCGGGGACTAGTCTCGCCAGATACGCAGTATTTT. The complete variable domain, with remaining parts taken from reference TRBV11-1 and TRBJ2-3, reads EAEVAQSPRYKITEKSQAVAFWCDPISGHATLYWYRQILGQGPELLVQFQDESVVDDSQLPKDRFSAERLKGVDSTLKIQPAELGDSAMYLCASTPRGLVSPDTQYFGPGTRLTVL.

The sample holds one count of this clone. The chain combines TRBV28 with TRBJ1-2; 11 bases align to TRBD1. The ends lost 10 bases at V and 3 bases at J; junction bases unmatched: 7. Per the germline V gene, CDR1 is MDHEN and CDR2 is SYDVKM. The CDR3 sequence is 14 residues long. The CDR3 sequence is CATRPGQGDYGYTF. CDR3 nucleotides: TGTGCCACCCGACCGGGACAGGGGGACTATGGCTACACCTTC.

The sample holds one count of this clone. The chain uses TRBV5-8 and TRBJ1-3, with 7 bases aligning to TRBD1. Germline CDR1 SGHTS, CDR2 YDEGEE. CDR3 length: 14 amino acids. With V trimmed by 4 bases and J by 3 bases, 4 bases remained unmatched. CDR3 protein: CASSRDRLGNTIYF. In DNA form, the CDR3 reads TGTGCCAGCAGCCGGGACAGACTTGGAAACACCATATATTTT. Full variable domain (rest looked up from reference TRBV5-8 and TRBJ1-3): EAGVTQSPTHLIKTRGQQATLRCSPISGHTSVYWYQQALGLGLQFLLWYDEGEERNRGNFPPRFSGRQFPNYSSELNVNALELEDSALYLCASSRDRLGNTIYFGEGSWLTVV.

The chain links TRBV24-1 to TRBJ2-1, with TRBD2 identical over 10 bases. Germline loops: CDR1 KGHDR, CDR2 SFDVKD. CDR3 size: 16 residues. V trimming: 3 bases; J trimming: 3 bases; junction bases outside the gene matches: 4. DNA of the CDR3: TGTGCCACCAGTGATCTAGCGGGGGCGAACTACAATGAGCAGTTCTTC. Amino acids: CATSDLAGANYNEQFF.

CDR3: CASSQDTRGGDLYEQYF. In nucleotides, the CDR3 is TGCGCCAGCAGCCAAGATACGAGGGGGGGTGATCTTTACGAGCAGTACTTC. This chain connects TRBV4-1 to TRBJ2-7; a weak D match, TRBD2 (7 bases). The CDR3 runs 17 residues. V lost 0 bases and J lost 4, with 19 bases in between. Per germline, CDR1 MGHRA and CDR2 YSYEKL.

CDR3 sequence (DNA): TGTGCCAGCAGTGAATATGGCAGGGAGACCCAGTACTTC. Its translation: CASSEYGRETQYF. V and J are TRBV25-1 and TRBJ2-5; no clear D. V shed 0 bases and J shed 5 bases, with 7 bases lying between them. This CDR3 contains 13 residues. Germline V gene lookup returns CDR1 MGHDK and CDR2 SYGVNS.

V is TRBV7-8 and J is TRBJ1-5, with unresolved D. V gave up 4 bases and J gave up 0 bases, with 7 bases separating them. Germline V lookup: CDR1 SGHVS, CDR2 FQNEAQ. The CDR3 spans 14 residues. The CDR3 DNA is TGTGCCAGCAGCTCAACAGTTAGCAATCAGCCCCAGCATTTT. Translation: CASSSTVSNQPQHF.

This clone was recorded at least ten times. The CDR3 DNA follows: TGTGCCAGCAGTTACCTCAGGGGCTTGGACTATGGCTACACCTTC. It yields the protein CASSYLRGLDYGYTF. The V call is TRBV27, the J call TRBJ1-2; perhaps TRBD1 as D (6 bases). The V end was cut by 4 bases, the J end by 3 bases, with 15 bases between. The CDR3 loop spans 15 amino acids. The germline V gene has CDR1 MNHEY and CDR2 SMNVEV (reference sequence).

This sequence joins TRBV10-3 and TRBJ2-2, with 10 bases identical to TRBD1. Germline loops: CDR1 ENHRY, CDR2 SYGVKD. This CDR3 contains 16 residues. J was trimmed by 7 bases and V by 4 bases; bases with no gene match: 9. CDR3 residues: CAISAGLGQGNGELFF. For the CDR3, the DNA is TGTGCCATCAGTGCAGGATTGGGACAGGGGAACGGGGAGCTGTTTTTT.

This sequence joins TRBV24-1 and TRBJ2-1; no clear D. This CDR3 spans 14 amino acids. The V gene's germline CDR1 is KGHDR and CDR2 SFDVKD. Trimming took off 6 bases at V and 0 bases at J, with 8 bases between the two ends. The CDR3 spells CATSRRYSYNEQFF. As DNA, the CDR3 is TGTGCCACCAGTCGGAGATACTCCTACAATGAGCAGTTCTTC.